A single sample gave rise to the 30 T cell receptor beta chains below, sequenced in a study of blood T cell repertoires in COVID-19. TCRdb keeps only in-frame clones here, not all; method: immunoSEQ multiplex PCR. The repertoire has about 150,000 clones, more than 85% of them found once; the top ten carry just under 3%. Sequenced input: peripheral blood. The receptors here all came from a man between 60 and 75 years old with active or convalescent COVID-19.

The chain carries TRBV28 and TRBJ1-3, with TRBD1 matching over 8 bases. Germline-derived CDR1 and CDR2 are MDHEN and SYDVKM. J lost 3 bases, V lost 8 bases, and 9 bases had no gene match. The CDR3 extends over 15 amino acids. The CDR3 loop is CASSPGQGSGNTIYF. The DNA for the CDR3 is TGTGCCAGCTCGCCAGGACAGGGAAGTGGAAACACCATATATTTT.

CDR3 region: CASSQAAISDYGYTF. DNA of the CDR3: TGCGCCAGCAGCCAAGCCGCGATCTCTGACTATGGCTACACCTTC. The V and J genes are TRBV4-3 and TRBJ1-2; D ambiguous. V gave up 1 base and J gave up 3 bases, with 12 bases separating them. Germline CDR1 and CDR2: LGHNA and YSLEER. This CDR3 is 15 amino acids long.

This clone was seen a handful of times. This chain uses TRBV21-1 with TRBJ1-1. TRBV21-1 is designated a pseudogene. The CDR3 spans 16 residues. CDR3 in DNA: TGTGCCAGCAGCAAAGCGCTTGAACTTATGAACACTGAAGCTTTCTTT. Protein sequence: CASSKALELMNTEAFF.

V usage is TRBV24-1 and J usage is TRBJ2-3; 12 nucleotides line up with TRBD2. V shed 3 bases and J 1 base; nucleotides not matched to a gene: 10. CDR1 and CDR2 (germline): KGHDR, SFDVKD. The CDR3 consists of 19 residues. The DNA for the CDR3 is TGTGCCACCAGTGATCAGGGGGCGACTAGCGGGGGCCGCACAGATACGCAGTATTTT. Translation: CATSDQGATSGGRTDTQYF.

The chain is built from TRBV11-2 and TRBJ2-2; the D is unclear. The CDR3 loop spans 15 amino acids. Trimming cost V 3 bases and J 5 bases, with 13 bases left between them. Germline V gene lookup returns CDR1 SGHAT and CDR2 FQNNGV. The CDR3 reads CASSFSSRRTGELFF. The CDR3 DNA reads TGTGCCAGCAGCTTCTCGTCCCGGCGGACCGGGGAGCTGTTTTTT.

The chain carries TRBV6-5 and TRBJ1-4; D not certain. V lost 4 bases and J 7 bases, leaving 10 bases between the germline ends. The CDR3 totals 13 residues. Germline CDR1 and CDR2: MNHEY and SVGAGI. CDR3 bases: TGTGCCAGCAGTTCCAGAAGGAGTGAAAAACTGTTTTTT. This encodes CASSSRRSEKLFF.

This chain links TRBV4-1 with TRBJ1-1; unclear D gene. With 0 bases removed from V and 2 bases from J, the gap between germline ends came to 13 bases. Germline lookup yields CDR1 MGHRA and CDR2 YSYEKL. CDR3 length equals 16 residues. This CDR3 reads CASSQEAPGENTEAFF. In nucleotides, the CDR3 is TGCGCCAGCAGCCAAGAGGCCCCCGGGGAAAACACTGAAGCTTTCTTT.

The rearrangement links TRBV11-2 to TRBJ2-3; possibly TRBD2 for D (6 bases). CDR1 and CDR2 (germline): SGHAT, FQNNGV. The V gene lost 1 base and the J gene lost 4 bases, with 12 bases spanning the gap. The CDR3 totals 15 residues. In DNA, the CDR3 is TGTGCCAGCAGCTTAGCGAGGAGGGTAGCAGATACGCAGTATTTT. Translated, it gives CASSLARRVADTQYF.

The chain links TRBV3-1 (or the pseudogene TRBV3-2) to TRBJ1-5; TRBD1 matches 7 bases. Germline V CDR1 and CDR2: LGHDT, YNNKEL (reference sequence). CDR3 length equals 19 residues. The junction had 17 bases not matched to a gene; V was cut back by 4 bases and J by 2 bases. DNA of the CDR3: TGTGCCAGCAGCCCCAAGTTTGGGAGACAGGGCTCGGGCAATCAGCCCCAGCATTTT. This codes for CASSPKFGRQGSGNQPQHF.

V usage is TRBV6-4 and J usage is TRBJ2-1; 11 bases line up with TRBD2. This CDR3 contains 19 residues. V was clipped by 11 bases and J by 2 bases; unmatched bases: 20. Germline CDR1 MRHNA, CDR2 SNTAGT. The CDR3 DNA follows: TGTGCCGCGTTTTATGTAGCGGGGGGGCCGAGGGAACCCTACAATGAGCAGTTCTTC. Translation gives CAAFYVAGGPREPYNEQFF.

The chain has TRBV5-1 and TRBJ2-7, with 8 positions matching TRBD1. The CDR3 is 14 amino acids. V lost 3 bases, J lost 6 bases, and 8 bases stayed unmatched. Germline V gene data show CDR1 as SGHRS and CDR2 as YFSETQ. CDR3 protein: CASSWRTGSSEQYF. In DNA form, the CDR3 reads TGCGCCAGCAGCTGGCGGACAGGGAGCAGCGAGCAGTACTTC.

This clone was picked up a small number of times. The rearrangement uses TRBV7-2 and TRBJ2-4, with D uncertain. The germline V gene has CDR1 SGHTA and CDR2 FQGNSA. This CDR3 has 15 residues. Trimming removed 1 base at V and 2 bases at J, with 9 bases between. In nucleotides, the CDR3 is TGTGCCAGCAGCTTAGAAGCGAACTCCAAAAACATTCAGTACTTC. It specifies CASSLEANSKNIQYF.

J is TRBJ2-3 and V is TRBV7-8; D is possibly TRBD2 (5 bases). Trimming cost V 8 bases and J 0 bases, with 18 bases left between them. This CDR3 spans 16 amino acids. Germline loops: CDR1 SGHVS, CDR2 FQNEAQ. The CDR3 loop is CASPPAGVRSTDTQYF. The CDR3 bases are TGTGCCAGCCCCCCCGCCGGGGTACGAAGCACAGATACGCAGTATTTT.

The chain joins TRBV28 to TRBJ1-5; maybe TRBD1 (6 bases). The V end was cut by 4 bases, the J end by 6 bases, with 13 bases between. The germline gives CDR1 MDHEN, CDR2 SYDVKM. The CDR3 length is 14 residues. Written as DNA, the CDR3 is TGTGCCAGCAGTTCCTGGGGGCTTTTTCAGCCCCAGCATTTT. This translates into CASSSWGLFQPQHF.

The chain's CDR3 is CAIRGGGVNSYEQYF. Here the CDR3 DNA reads TGTGCCATCAGAGGCGGGGGGGTTAACTCCTACGAGCAGTACTTC. This chain joins TRBV9 and TRBJ2-7; 9 positions match TRBD2. This CDR3 comprises 15 residues. With V trimmed by 9 bases and J by 0 bases, 10 bases remained unmatched. In germline, CDR1 is SGDLS, CDR2 YYNGEE.

V is TRBV3-1 (or the pseudogene TRBV3-2) and J is TRBJ1-2, with D possibly being TRBD1 (6 bases). The CDR3 has 14 residues. Per germline, CDR1 LGHDT and CDR2 YNNKEL (reference sequence). V shed 2 bases and J shed 5 bases, with 12 bases lying between them. This CDR3 reads CASSQRTGPYGYTF. The CDR3 nucleotides are TGTGCCAGCAGCCAACGCACAGGGCCTTATGGCTACACCTTC.

CDR3 sequence: CAWSRVGSRETQYF. As DNA, the CDR3 is TGTGCCTGGAGTCGGGTCGGGAGCAGGGAGACCCAGTACTTC. The rearrangement links TRBV30 to TRBJ2-5, with D possibly matching TRBD2 (6 bases). This CDR3 region has 14 residues. Germline V gene lookup returns CDR1 GTSNPN and CDR2 SVGIG (reference sequence). Trimming shortened V by 2 bases and J by 5 bases, and 15 bases separated the two germline ends.

Of note for this clone: At one boundary the junction diverges from the germline segment, which might be a read error. The V call is TRBV7-7, the J call TRBJ2-7; D remains ambiguous. This CDR3 is 12 amino acids long. Germline assignment: CDR1 SSHAT and CDR2 FNYEAQ (reference sequence). CDR3 residues: CASSSLFGEQYF. The CDR3 coding sequence is TGTGCTAGCAGCTCGTTGTTCGGCGAGCAGTACTTC.

This clone was detected only a few times. This chain connects TRBV30 to TRBJ1-6; D not certain. This CDR3 region has 11 residues. Germline V CDR1 and CDR2: GTSNPN, SVGIG (reference sequence). The germline V and J ends were trimmed by 3 bases and 13 bases, with 10 bases remaining between them. The CDR3 nucleotides read TGTGCCTGGAGCATCGGGAGGCCCCTCCACTTT. It yields the protein CAWSIGRPLHF.

The CDR3: CASSLEAGGGQETQYF. CDR3 bases: TGTGCCAGCAGCTTAGAGGCGGGAGGAGGACAAGAGACCCAGTACTTC. V gene TRBV7-6 combines with J gene TRBJ2-5; 8 nucleotides match TRBD2. The CDR3 loop spans 16 amino acids. The germline V gene encodes CDR1 SGHVS and CDR2 FNYEAQ. The V gene end was trimmed by 1 base and the J gene end by 2 bases; junction bases not matched to a gene: 6.

The CDR3 region is CASSQGASMDNNQPQHF. CDR3 sequence (DNA): TGCGCCAGCAGCCAAGGGGCGTCGATGGACAACAATCAGCCCCAGCATTTT. V usage is TRBV4-1 and J usage is TRBJ1-5; maybe TRBD1 (5 bases). Germline-derived CDR1 and CDR2 are MGHRA and YSYEKL. V was trimmed by 1 base and J by 3 bases, leaving 16 bases between them. CDR3 size: 17 residues.

The chain has TRBV2 and TRBJ1-2, with 8 bases identical to TRBD1. V lost 3 bases and J lost 5; bases outside the gene matches: 8. The CDR3 sequence is 15 residues long. The germline V gene encodes CDR1 SNHLY and CDR2 FYNNEI. CDR3 region: CASSDRGPIYYGYTF. The CDR3 bases are TGTGCCAGCAGTGACAGGGGGCCGATTTATTATGGCTACACCTTC.

As concerns this clone: The sample carries other DNA sequences with the same CDR3. The J gene is TRBJ1-1, the V gene TRBV30, with a tentative D call TRBD1 (6 bases). Germline-derived CDR1 and CDR2 are GTSNPN and SVGIG (reference sequence). The CDR3 runs to 14 residues. With 3 bases removed from V and 4 bases from J, the gap between germline ends came to 15 bases. DNA for the CDR3: TGTGCCTGGAGACCTCGGGGGGGGGCCACTGAAGCTTTCTTT. It specifies CAWRPRGGATEAFF.

The chain has TRBV5-1 and TRBJ2-5; 15 bases match TRBD2. The V and J ends lost 4 bases and 5 bases, in that order; junction bases with no gene match: 6. This CDR3 has 16 residues. CDR1 and CDR2 (germline): SGHRS, YFSETQ. The DNA for the CDR3 is TGCGCCAGCAGCCCCGGACTAGCGGGAGGGGGGGAGACCCAGTACTTC. This encodes CASSPGLAGGGETQYF.

J is TRBJ1-1 and V is TRBV7-6; 9 nucleotides line up with TRBD1. The CDR3 consists of 15 residues. The V gene's germline CDR1 is SGHVS and CDR2 FNYEAQ. The trim removed 6 bases at V and 4 bases at J, leaving 9 bases unmatched. CDR3 DNA sequence: TGTGCCAGCAGTAAAGGACAGGGGCTTATCACTGAAGCTTTCTTT. It specifies CASSKGQGLITEAFF.

This clone is a singleton in its sample. The V and J genes are TRBV7-2 and TRBJ1-2; 7 bases map to TRBD1. The CDR3 covers 16 residues. Germline trimming cut 5 bases from V and 5 bases from J; bases unmatched to any gene: 14. Germline assignment: CDR1 SGHTA and CDR2 FQGNSA. For the CDR3, the DNA is TGTGCCAGCAGCGTCCCCGCCGACAGGGTGGGGTATGGCTACACCTTC. Amino acids: CASSVPADRVGYGYTF.

This chain links TRBV27 with TRBJ2-1; D is perhaps TRBD2 (7 bases). Trimming removed 4 bases at V and 2 bases at J, with 15 bases between. Per the germline V gene, CDR1 is MNHEY and CDR2 is SMNVEV (reference sequence). This CDR3 has 16 residues. The CDR3 DNA is TGTGCCAGCAGTTCCGCGGGGGCCGCCACCTACAATGAGCAGTTCTTC. It is translated as CASSSAGAATYNEQFF.

This chain connects TRBV2 to TRBJ2-7, with D perhaps matching TRBD2 (5 bases). The germline V gene encodes CDR1 SNHLY and CDR2 FYNNEI. The CDR3 extends over 15 amino acids. V was trimmed by 3 bases and J by 6 bases, leaving 18 bases between them. The CDR3 reads CASSDFDYPAAEQYF. The CDR3 DNA reads TGTGCCAGCAGTGATTTCGACTACCCTGCGGCCGAGCAGTACTTC. The full variable domain, with the rest looked up from reference TRBV2 and TRBJ2-7, is EPEVTQTPSHQVTQMGQEVILRCVPISNHLYFYWYRQILGQKVEFLVSFYNNEISEKSEIFDDQFSVERPDGSNFTLKIRSTKLEDSAMYFCASSDFDYPAAEQYFGPGTRLTVT.

The V gene is TRBV15, the J gene TRBJ1-2, with unresolved D. The germline CDR1 and CDR2 sequences are LNHNV and YYDKDF (reference sequence). Trimming cost V 1 base and J 0 bases, with 6 bases left between them. CDR3 size: 14 residues. CDR3 amino acids: CATSRAGANYGYTF. CDR3 coding DNA: TGTGCCACCAGCAGAGCGGGAGCTAACTATGGCTACACCTTC.

V and J are TRBV10-3 and TRBJ1-5, with a possible D match to TRBD1 (6 bases). The CDR3 loop spans 13 amino acids. CDR1 and CDR2 from the germline V gene are ENHRY and SYGVKD. Deletions cut 6 bases from V and 6 bases from J, with 12 bases between. DNA of the CDR3: TGTGCCATCAGAGGGGGTAGGGGTCAGCCCCAGCATTTT. Protein product: CAIRGGRGQPQHF.